This TCR beta chain is from a study of blood T cell repertoires in COVID-19. Study information: The origin of the acute and convalescent COVID-19 samples was the United States, Italy and Spain.

Per the study methods: Reference gene primer amplification gave nucleated cell count estimates. Profiling relied on immunoSEQ multiplex PCR, and the TCRdb table lists in-frame clones only, not all of them. The D gene and trimming were derived from the DNA, and the V and J assignments and clone size from that table. The profile shows over 45,000 clones, less than 85% of them singletons. This TCR was recovered from a woman in her 50s with active or convalescent COVID-19. The specimen was peripheral blood.

The CDR3 coding sequence is TGTGCCAGCAGCCAAGTCCCAGGCAATCAGCCCCAGCATTTT. As protein: CASSQVPGNQPQHF. The rearrangement links TRBV3-1 (or the pseudogene TRBV3-2) to TRBJ1-5, with unresolved D. The length of the CDR3 is 14 residues. Germline-derived CDR1 and CDR2 are LGHDT and YNNKEL (reference sequence). Trimming shortened V by 1 base and J by 2 bases, and 6 bases separated the two germline ends.